This T cell receptor beta chain was sequenced during a study of blood T cell repertoires in COVID-19. Study information: Nucleic acid was either cDNA or gDNA, and it came from T cells, B-cell-depleted T cells, or PBMCs.

Seattle-derived patients entered the study during active infection and were followed longitudinally. How the authors handled the data: Amplification of reference gene primers was used by the study to estimate nucleated cell counts. Data came from immunoSEQ multiplex PCR; TCRdb stores just in-frame clones and leaves some out. V and J calls and clone size are copied from that table; D and trimming were computed from the DNA. The sample contains 200,000 to 250,000 clones, 82% of which appear only once. In germline, CDR1 is KGHSH, CDR2 LQKENI. The length of the CDR3 is 14 residues. The V gene lost 4 bases and the J gene lost 1 base, with 11 bases spanning the gap.

This TCR was sampled from a woman of 80 years or more with COVID-19, enrolled during active disease. The V and J genes are TRBV18 and TRBJ2-7; D perhaps matches TRBD1 (6 bases). The material sequenced was peripheral blood. CDR3 bases: TGTGCCAGCTCACTGGGGGCGGTTTCCTACGAGCAGTACTTC. It encodes CASSLGAVSYEQYF.